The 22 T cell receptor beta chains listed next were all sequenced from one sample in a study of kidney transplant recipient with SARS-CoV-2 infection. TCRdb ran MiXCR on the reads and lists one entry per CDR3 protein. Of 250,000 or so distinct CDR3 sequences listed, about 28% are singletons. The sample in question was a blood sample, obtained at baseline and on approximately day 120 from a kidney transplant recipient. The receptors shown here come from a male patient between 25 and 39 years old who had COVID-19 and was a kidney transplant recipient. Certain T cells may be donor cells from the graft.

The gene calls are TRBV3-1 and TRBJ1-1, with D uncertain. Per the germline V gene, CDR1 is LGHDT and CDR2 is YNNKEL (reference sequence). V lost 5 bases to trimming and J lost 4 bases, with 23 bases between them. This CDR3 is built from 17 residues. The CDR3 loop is CASSWGNPISIRTEAFF. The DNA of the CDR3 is TGTGCCAGCAGCTGGGGAAATCCCATTTCAATTCGCACTGAAGCTTTCTTT.

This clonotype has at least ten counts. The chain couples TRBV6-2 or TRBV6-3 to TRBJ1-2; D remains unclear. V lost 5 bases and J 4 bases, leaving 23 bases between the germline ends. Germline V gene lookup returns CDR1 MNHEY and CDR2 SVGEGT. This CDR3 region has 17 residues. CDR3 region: CASSHVPCIGKTYGYTF. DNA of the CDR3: TGTGCCAGCAGTCATGTGCCCTGCATCGGAAAGACCTATGGCTACACCTTC.

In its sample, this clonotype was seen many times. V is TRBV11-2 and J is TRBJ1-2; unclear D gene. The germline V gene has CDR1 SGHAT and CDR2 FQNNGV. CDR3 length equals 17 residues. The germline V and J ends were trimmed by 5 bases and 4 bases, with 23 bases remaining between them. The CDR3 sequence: CASSNPGTSRKTYGYTF. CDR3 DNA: TGTGCCAGCAGCAACCCGGGAACAAGCAGAAAGACCTATGGCTACACCTTC.

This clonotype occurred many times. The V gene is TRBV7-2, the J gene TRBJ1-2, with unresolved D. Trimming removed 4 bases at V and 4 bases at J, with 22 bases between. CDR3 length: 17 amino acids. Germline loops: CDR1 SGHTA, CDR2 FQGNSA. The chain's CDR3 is CASSSHSRDGKTYGYTF. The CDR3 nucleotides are TGTGCCAGCAGCTCCCATAGCAGAGACGGAAAGACCTATGGCTACACCTTC.

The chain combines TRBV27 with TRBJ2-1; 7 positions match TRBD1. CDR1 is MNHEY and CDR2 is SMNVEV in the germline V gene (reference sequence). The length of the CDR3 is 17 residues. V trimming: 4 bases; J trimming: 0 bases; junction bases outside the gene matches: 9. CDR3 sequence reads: CASSSSFRGNSYNEQFF. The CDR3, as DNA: TGTGCCAGCAGTTCCTCGTTCAGGGGGAACTCCTACAATGAGCAGTTCTTC.

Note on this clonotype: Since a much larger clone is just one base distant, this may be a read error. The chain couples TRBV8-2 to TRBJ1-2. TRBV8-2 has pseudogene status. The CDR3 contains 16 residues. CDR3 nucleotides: TGTGGCAGTGGCACTTGTGGTAGCCGAAAGACCTATGGCTACACCTTC. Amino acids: CGSGTCGSRKTYGYTF.

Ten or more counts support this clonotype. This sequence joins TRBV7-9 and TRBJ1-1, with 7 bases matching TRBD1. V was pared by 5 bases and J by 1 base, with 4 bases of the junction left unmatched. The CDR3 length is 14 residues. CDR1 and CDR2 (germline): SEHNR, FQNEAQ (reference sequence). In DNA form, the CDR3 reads TGTGCCAGCAGCCCCCAGGGGGAGAACACTGAAGCTTTCTTT. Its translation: CASSPQGENTEAFF.

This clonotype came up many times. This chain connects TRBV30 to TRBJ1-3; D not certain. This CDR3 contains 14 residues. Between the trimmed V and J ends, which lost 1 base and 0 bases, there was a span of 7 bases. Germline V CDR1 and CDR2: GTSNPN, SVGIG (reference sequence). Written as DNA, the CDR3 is TGTGCCTGGAGTGAAGGGCTCTCTGGAAACACCATATATTTT. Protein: CAWSEGLSGNTIYF.

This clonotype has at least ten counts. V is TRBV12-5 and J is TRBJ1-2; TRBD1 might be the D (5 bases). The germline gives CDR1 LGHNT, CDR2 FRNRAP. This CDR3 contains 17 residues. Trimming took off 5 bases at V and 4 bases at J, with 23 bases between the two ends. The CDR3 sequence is CASGNKYLQGKTYGYTF. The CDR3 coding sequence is TGTGCTAGTGGTAACAAGTATTTGCAGGGAAAGACCTATGGCTACACCTTC.

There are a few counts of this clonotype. CDR3 loop: CASSPGSPGNQPQHF. For the CDR3, the DNA is TGTGCCAGCAGCCCCGGGTCTCCAGGGAACCAGCCCCAGCATTTT. The chain links TRBV7-8 to TRBJ1-5; a weak D match, TRBD1 (5 bases). Germline-derived CDR1 and CDR2 are SGHVS and FQNEAQ. The V and J ends lost 5 bases and 7 bases respectively, with 18 bases between them. The CDR3 is 15 amino acids.

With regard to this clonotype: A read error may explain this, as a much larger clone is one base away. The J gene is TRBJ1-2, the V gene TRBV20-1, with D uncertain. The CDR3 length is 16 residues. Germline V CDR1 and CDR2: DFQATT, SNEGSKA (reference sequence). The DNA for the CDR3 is TGCAGTGCTTATGACGGGCTGTTTCGAAAGACCTATGGCTACGCCTTC. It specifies CSAYDGLFRKTYGYAF.

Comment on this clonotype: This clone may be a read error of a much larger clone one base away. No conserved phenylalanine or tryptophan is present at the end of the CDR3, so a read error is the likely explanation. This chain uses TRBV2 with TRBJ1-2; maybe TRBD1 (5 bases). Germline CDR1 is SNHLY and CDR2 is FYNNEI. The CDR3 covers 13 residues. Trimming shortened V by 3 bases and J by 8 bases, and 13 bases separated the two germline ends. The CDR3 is CASSDGGIGGYTL. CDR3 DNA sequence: TGTGCCAGCAGTGACGGGGGAATAGGAGGCTACACCCTC.

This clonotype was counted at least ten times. As DNA, the CDR3 is TGTGCTAGTGGTAGGGGCGGGACAGGGGTGTACGAGCAGTACTTC. As protein: CASGRGGTGVYEQYF. The chain is built from TRBV12-5 and TRBJ2-7; TRBD1 agrees at 10 bases. Germline CDR1 and CDR2: LGHNT and FRNRAP. The trim removed 5 bases at V and 4 bases at J, leaving 8 bases unmatched. This CDR3 is 15 amino acids long.

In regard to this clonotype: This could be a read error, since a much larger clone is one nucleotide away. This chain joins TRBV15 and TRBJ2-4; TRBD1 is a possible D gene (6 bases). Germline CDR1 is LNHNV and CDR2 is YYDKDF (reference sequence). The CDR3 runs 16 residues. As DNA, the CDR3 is TGTGCCACCAGCACAGGGGTCAGTTTAGCCAAAAGCATTCAGTACTTC. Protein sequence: CATSTGVSLAKSIQYF.

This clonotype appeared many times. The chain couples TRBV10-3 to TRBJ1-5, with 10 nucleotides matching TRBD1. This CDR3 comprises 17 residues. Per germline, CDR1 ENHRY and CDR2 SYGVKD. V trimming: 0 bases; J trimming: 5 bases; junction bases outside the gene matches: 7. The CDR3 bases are TGTGCCATCAGTGAGTCGATGGGACAGGGGAGGGATCAGCCCCAGCATTTT. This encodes CAISESMGQGRDQPQHF.

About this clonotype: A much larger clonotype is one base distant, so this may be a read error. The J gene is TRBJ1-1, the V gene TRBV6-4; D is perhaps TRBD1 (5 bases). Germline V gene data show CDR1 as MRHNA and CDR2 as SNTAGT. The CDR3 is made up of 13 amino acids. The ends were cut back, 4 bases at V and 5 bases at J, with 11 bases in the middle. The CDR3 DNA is TGTGCCAGCAGTGCTGACAGCTGGACTGAAGCTTTCTTT. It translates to CASSADSWTEAFF.

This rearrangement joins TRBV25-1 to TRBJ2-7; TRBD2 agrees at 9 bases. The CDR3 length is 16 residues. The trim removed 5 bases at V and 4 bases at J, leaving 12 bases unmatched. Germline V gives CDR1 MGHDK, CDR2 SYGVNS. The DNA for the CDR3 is TGTGCCAGCAGTACCCGGGGTAGCGGGAGATCGTACGAGCAGTACTTC. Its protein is CASSTRGSGRSYEQYF.

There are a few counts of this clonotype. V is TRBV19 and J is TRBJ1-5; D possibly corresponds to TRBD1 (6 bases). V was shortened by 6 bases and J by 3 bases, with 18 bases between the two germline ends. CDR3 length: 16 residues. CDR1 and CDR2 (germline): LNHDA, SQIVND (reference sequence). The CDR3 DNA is TGTGCCAGTAGGGACGGGGGGGCCGGGAACAATCAGCCCCAGCATTTT. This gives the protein CASRDGGAGNNQPQHF. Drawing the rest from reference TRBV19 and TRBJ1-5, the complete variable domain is DGGITQSPKYLFRKEGQNVTLSCEQNLNHDAMYWYRQDPGQGLRLIYYSQIVNDFQKGDIAEGYSVSREKKESFPLTVTSAQKNPTAFYLCASRDGGAGNNQPQHFGDGTRLSIL.

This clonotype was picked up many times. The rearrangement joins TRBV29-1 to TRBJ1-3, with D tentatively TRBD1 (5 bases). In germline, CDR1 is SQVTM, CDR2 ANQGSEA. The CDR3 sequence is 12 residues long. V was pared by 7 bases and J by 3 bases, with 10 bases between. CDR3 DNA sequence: TGCAGCGGGGGGGAGTATGGAAACACCATATATTTT. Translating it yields CSGGEYGNTIYF.

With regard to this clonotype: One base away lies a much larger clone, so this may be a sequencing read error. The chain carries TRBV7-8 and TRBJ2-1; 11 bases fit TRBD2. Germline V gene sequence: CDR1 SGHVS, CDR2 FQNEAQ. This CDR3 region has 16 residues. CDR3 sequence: CTSSLVSGRASNEQFF. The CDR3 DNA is TGTACCAGCAGCTTAGTTAGCGGGAGGGCCTCCAATGAGCAGTTCTTC.

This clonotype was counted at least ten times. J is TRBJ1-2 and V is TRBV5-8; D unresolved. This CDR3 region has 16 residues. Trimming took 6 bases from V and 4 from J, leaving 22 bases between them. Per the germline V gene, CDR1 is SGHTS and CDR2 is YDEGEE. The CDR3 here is CASTNSHPRKTYGYTF. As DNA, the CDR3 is TGTGCCAGCACGAATAGTCATCCACGAAAGACCTATGGCTACACCTTC. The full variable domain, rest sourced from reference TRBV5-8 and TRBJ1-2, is EAGVTQSPTHLIKTRGQQATLRCSPISGHTSVYWYQQALGLGLQFLLWYDEGEERNRGNFPPRFSGRQFPNYSSELNVNALELEDSALYLCASTNSHPRKTYGYTFGSGTRLTVV.

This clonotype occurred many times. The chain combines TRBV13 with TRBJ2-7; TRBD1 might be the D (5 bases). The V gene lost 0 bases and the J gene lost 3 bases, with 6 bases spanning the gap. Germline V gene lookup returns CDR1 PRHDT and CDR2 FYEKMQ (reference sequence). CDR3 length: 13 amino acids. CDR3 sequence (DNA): TGTGCCAGCAGCTTAGGACAGGACTACGAGCAGTACTTC. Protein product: CASSLGQDYEQYF.